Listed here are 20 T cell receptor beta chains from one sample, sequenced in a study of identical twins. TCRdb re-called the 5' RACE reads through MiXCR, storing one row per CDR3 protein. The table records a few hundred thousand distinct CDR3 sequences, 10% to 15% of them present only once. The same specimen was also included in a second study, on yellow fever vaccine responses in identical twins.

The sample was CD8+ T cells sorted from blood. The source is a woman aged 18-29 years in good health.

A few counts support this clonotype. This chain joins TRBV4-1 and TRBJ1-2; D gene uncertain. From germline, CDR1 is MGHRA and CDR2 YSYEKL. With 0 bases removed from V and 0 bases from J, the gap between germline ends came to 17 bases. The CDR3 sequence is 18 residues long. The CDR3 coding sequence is TGCGCCAGCAGCCAAGATGGGCAGATACTACACTCTAACTATGGCTACACCTTC. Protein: CASSQDGQILHSNYGYTF.

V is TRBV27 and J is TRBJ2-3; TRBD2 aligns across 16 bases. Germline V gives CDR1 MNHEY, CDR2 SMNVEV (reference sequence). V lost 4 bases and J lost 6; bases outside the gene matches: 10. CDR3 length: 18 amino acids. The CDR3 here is CASSSGTSGRAVWDTQYF. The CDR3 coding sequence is TGTGCCAGCAGTTCCGGGACTAGCGGGAGGGCTGTGTGGGATACGCAGTATTTT.

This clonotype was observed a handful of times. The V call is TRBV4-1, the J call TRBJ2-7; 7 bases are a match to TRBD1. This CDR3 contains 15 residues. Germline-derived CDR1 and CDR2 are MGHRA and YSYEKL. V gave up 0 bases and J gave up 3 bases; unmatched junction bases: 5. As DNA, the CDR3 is TGCGCCAGCAGCCAAGATAGACAGGGCAACTACGAGCAGTACTTC. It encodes CASSQDRQGNYEQYF.

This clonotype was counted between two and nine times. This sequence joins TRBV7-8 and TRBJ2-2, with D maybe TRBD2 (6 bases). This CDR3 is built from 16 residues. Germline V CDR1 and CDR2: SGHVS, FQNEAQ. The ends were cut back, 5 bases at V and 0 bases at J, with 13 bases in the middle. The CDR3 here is CASSAGGAANTGELFF. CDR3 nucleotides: TGTGCCAGCAGCGCCGGGGGAGCGGCGAACACCGGGGAGCTGTTTTTT.

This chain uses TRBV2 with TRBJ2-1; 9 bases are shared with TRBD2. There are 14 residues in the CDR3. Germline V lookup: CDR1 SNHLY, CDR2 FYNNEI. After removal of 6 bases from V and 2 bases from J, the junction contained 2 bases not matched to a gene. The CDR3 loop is CASRGTSTYNEQFF. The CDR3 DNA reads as TGTGCCAGCAGGGGGACTAGCACCTACAATGAGCAGTTCTTC.

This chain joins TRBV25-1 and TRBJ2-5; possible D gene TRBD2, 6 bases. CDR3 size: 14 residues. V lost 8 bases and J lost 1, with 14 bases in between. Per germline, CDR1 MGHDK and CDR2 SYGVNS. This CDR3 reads CASGPGTSQETQYF. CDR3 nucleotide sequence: TGTGCCAGCGGACCCGGGACTTCCCAAGAGACCCAGTACTTC.

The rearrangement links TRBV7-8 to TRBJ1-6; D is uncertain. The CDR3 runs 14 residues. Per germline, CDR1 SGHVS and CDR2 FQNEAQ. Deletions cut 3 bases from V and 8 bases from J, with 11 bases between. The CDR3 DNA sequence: TGTGCCAGCAGCTTGGTACAGTCGGATTCACCCCTCCACTTT. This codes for CASSLVQSDSPLHF.

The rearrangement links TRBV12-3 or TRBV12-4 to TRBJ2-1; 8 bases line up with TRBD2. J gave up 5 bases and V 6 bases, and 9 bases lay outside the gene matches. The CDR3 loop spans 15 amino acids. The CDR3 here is CASSASGRHNNEQFF. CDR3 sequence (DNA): TGTGCCAGCAGCGCTAGCGGGCGCCACAACAATGAGCAGTTCTTC.

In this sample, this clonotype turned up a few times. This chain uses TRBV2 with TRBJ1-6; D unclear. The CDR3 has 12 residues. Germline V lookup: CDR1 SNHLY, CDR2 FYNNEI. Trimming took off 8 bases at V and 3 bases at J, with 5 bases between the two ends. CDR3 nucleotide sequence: TGTGCCAGCGCCCTCTATAATTCACCCCTCCACTTT. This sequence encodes CASALYNSPLHF. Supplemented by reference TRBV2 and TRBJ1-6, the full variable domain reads EPEVTQTPSHQVTQMGQEVILRCVPISNHLYFYWYRQILGQKVEFLVSFYNNEISEKSEIFDDQFSVERPDGSNFTLKIRSTKLEDSAMYFCASALYNSPLHFGNGTRLTVT.

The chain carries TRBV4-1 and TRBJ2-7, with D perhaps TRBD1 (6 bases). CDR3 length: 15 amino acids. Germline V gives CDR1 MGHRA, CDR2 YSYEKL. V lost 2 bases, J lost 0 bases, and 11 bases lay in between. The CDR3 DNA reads TGCGCCAGCAGCCAAACAGGGCTAAGCTCCTACGAGCAGTACTTC. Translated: CASSQTGLSSYEQYF.

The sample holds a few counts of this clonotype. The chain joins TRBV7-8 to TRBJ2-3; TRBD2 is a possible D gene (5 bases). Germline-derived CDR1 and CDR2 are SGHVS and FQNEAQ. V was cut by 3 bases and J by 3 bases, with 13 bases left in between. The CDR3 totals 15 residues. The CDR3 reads CASSFSEMGTDTQYF. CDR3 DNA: TGTGCCAGCAGCTTTAGCGAGATGGGGACAGATACGCAGTATTTT.

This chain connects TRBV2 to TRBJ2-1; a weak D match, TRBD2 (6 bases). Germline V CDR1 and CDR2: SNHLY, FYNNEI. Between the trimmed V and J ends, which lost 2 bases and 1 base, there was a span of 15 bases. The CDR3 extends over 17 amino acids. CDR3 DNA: TGTGCCAGCAGTGAAAGCGGGTGGGAGTCTTCCTACAATGAGCAGTTCTTC. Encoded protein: CASSESGWESSYNEQFF. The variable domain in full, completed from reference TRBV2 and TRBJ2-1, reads EPEVTQTPSHQVTQMGQEVILRCVPISNHLYFYWYRQILGQKVEFLVSFYNNEISEKSEIFDDQFSVERPDGSNFTLKIRSTKLEDSAMYFCASSESGWESSYNEQFFGPGTRLTVL.

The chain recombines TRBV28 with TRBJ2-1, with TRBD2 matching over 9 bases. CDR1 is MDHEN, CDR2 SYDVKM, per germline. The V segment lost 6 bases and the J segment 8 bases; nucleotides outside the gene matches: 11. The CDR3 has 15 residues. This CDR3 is CASSRAGGPIHEQFF. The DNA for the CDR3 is TGTGCCAGCAGCCGGGCGGGGGGGCCGATCCATGAGCAGTTCTTC.

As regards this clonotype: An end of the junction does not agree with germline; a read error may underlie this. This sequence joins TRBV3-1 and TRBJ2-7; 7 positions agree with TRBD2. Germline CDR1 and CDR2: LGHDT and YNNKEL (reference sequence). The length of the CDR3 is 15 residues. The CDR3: CATSHPSGQTYEQYF. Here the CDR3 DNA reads TGTGCCACCAGCCACCCTAGCGGTCAAACCTACGAGCAGTACTTC.

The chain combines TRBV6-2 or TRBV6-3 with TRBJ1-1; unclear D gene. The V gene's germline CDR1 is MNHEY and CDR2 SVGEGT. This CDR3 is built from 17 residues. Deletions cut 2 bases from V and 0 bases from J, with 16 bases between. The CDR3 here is CASSYPWALTVNTEAFF. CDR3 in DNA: TGTGCCAGCAGTTACCCTTGGGCCCTGACCGTGAACACTGAAGCTTTCTTT.

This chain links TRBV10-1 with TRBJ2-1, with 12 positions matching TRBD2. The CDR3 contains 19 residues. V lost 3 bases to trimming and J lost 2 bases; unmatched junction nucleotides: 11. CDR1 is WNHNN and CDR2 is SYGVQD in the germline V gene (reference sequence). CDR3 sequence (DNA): TGCGCCAGCAGTGATGGCCCTAGCGGGGGGGCTAGCACCTACAATGAGCAGTTCTTC. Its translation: CASSDGPSGGASTYNEQFF.

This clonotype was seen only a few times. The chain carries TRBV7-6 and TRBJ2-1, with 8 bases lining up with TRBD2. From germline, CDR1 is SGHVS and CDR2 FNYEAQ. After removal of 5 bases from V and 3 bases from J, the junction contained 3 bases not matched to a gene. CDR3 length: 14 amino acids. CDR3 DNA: TGTGCCAGCAGCCTTAGCGGGGTCTACAATGAGCAGTTCTTC. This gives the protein CASSLSGVYNEQFF.

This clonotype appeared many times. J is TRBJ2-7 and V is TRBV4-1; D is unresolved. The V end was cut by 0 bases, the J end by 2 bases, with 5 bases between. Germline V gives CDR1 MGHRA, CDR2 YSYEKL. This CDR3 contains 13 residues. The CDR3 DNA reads TGCGCCAGCAGCCAAGACCAGACCTACGAGCAGTACGTC. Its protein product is CASSQDQTYEQYV.

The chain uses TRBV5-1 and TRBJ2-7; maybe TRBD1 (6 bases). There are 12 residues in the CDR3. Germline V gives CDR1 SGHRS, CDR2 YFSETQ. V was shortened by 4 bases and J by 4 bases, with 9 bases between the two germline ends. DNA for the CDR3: TGCGCCAGCAGCACGAGGGGGTACGAGCAGTACTTC. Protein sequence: CASSTRGYEQYF.

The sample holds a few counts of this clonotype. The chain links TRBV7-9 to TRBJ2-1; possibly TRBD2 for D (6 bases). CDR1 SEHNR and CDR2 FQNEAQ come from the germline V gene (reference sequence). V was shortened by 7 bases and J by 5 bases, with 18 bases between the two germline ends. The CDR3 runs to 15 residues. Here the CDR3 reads CASTSPRELNNEQFF. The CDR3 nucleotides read TGTGCCAGCACCTCCCCACGGGAGCTCAACAATGAGCAGTTCTTC.